Listed here are 10 T cell receptor beta chains from one sample, sequenced in a study of blood T cell repertoires in COVID-19. Clones were read by immunoSEQ multiplex PCR, and TCRdb kept only the in-frame ones, dropping some. There are some 160,000 clones in the sample; 79% occur only once, and around 20% lies in the top ten. The sample was PBMCs or T cells enriched from blood (not recorded which). The receptors come from a woman aged 70-85 years in a cohort exposed to, infected with or recovered from COVID-19 (not recorded which).

DNA for the CDR3: TGTGCCAGCAGCTTAGCCAGGCGCACAGATACGCAGTATTTT. This encodes CASSLARRTDTQYF. The chain recombines TRBV7-9 with TRBJ2-3; D remains unclear. The CDR3 is 14 amino acids. V lost 0 bases, J lost 1 base, and 5 bases lay in between. Germline V lookup: CDR1 SEHNR, CDR2 FQNEAQ (reference sequence).

This chain joins TRBV7-3 and TRBJ2-1, with a possible D match to TRBD1 (5 bases). The CDR3 is 13 residues long. CDR1 and CDR2 (germline): SGHTA, FQGTGA. V lost 5 bases and J lost 6, with 11 bases in between. DNA of the CDR3: TGTGCCAGCAGCGCAAACCAGGGCAATGAGCAGTTCTTC. Its protein product is CASSANQGNEQFF. Drawing the rest from reference TRBV7-3 and TRBJ2-1, the complete variable domain is GAGVSQTPSNKVTEKGKYVELRCDPISGHTALYWYRQSLGQGPEFLIYFQGTGAADDSGLPNDRFFAVRPEGSVSTLKIQRTERGDSAVYLCASSANQGNEQFFGPGTRLTVL.

The chain recombines TRBV2 with TRBJ2-2; 7 bases match TRBD2. The length of the CDR3 is 14 residues. V shed 10 bases and J 4 bases; nucleotides not matched to a gene: 9. CDR1 and CDR2 from the germline V gene are SNHLY and FYNNEI. CDR3 bases: TGTGCCATCGGCGGTAGGGAGGGCACCGGGGAGCTGTTTTTT. Residues: CAIGGREGTGELFF. Combining the CDR3 with reference TRBV2 and TRBJ2-2 gives the whole variable domain EPEVTQTPSHQVTQMGQEVILRCVPISNHLYFYWYRQILGQKVEFLVSFYNNEISEKSEIFDDQFSVERPDGSNFTLKIRSTKLEDSAMYFCAIGGREGTGELFFGEGSRLTVL.

This rearrangement joins TRBV4-2 to TRBJ1-2; the D gene is possibly TRBD1 (6 bases). The V gene lost 0 bases and the J gene lost 7 bases, with 21 bases spanning the gap. This CDR3 spans 17 amino acids. Germline V CDR1 and CDR2: LGHNA, YNFKEQ. The CDR3 reads CASSQDGGGRRGVGYTF. The CDR3 DNA is TGTGCCAGCAGCCAAGATGGCGGGGGGCGCAGAGGTGTTGGCTACACCTTC.

The chain recombines TRBV2 with TRBJ1-1; D is uncertain. CDR3 length equals 14 residues. V was trimmed by 6 bases and J by 3 bases, leaving 14 bases between them. Germline values: CDR1 SNHLY, CDR2 FYNNEI. CDR3 bases: TGTGCCAGCAGCGCCGCGATTACAGACACTGAAGCTTTCTTT. This codes for CASSAAITDTEAFF.

This chain uses TRBV4-1 with TRBJ1-5; 8 bases align to TRBD1. Germline V lookup: CDR1 MGHRA, CDR2 YSYEKL. J lost 9 bases, V lost 1 base, and 8 bases had no gene match. CDR3 length: 15 amino acids. The CDR3 region is CASSQAAGQGRPQHF. The CDR3 DNA is TGCGCCAGCAGCCAAGCCGCAGGACAGGGCAGGCCCCAGCATTTT.

V and J are TRBV4-2 and TRBJ1-2; D ambiguous. The germline gives CDR1 LGHNA, CDR2 YNFKEQ. Trimming shortened V by 0 bases and J by 7 bases, and 9 bases separated the two germline ends. The CDR3 has 13 amino acids. The CDR3 DNA follows: TGTGCCAGCAGCCAAGATCTAGGATTTGGCTACACCTTC. Its translation is CASSQDLGFGYTF.

CDR3 sequence: CAWSPLNTEAFF. The CDR3 nucleotides are TGTGCCTGGAGTCCATTGAACACTGAAGCTTTCTTT. This chain links TRBV30 with TRBJ1-1; D uncertain. Trimming pared 2 bases from V and 0 bases from J, leaving 4 bases between. The CDR3 sequence is 12 residues long. CDR1 is GTSNPN and CDR2 is SVGIG in the germline V gene (reference sequence). Together with reference TRBV30 and TRBJ1-1, the CDR3 gives the full variable domain: SQTIHQWPATLVQPVGSPLSLECTVEGTSNPNLYWYRQAAGRGLQLLFYSVGIGQISSEVPQNLSASRPQDRQFILSSKKLLLSDSGFYLCAWSPLNTEAFFGQGTRLTVV.

The chain combines TRBV29-1 with TRBJ2-1, with a weak D call TRBD1 (5 bases). This CDR3 region has 13 residues. CDR1 SQVTM and CDR2 ANQGSEA come from the germline V gene. V was pared by 8 bases and J by 8 bases, with 19 bases between. CDR3 residues: CSLTAGSLDEQFF. CDR3 DNA sequence: TGCAGCCTAACGGCAGGGTCTCTCGATGAGCAGTTCTTC.

This sequence joins TRBV27 and TRBJ2-7, with a possible D match to TRBD1 (6 bases). Trimming shortened V by 3 bases and J by 6 bases, and 12 bases separated the two germline ends. CDR1 and CDR2 from the germline V gene are MNHEY and SMNVEV (reference sequence). CDR3 length equals 13 residues. In nucleotides, the CDR3 is TGTGCCAGCAGTTTCGGTGGGGGCCGCGAGCAGTACTTC. Translated, it gives CASSFGGGREQYF.